Only a few counts were recorded for the clone carrying this T cell receptor (beta chain). TCRdb re-called the RACE reads with MiXCR, one entry per CDR3 protein. The data show about 64,000 distinct CDR3 sequences, 9.5% to 12% seen once. Germline loops: CDR1 LGHNA, CDR2 YNFKEQ. This CDR3 is 16 amino acids long. J gave up 4 bases and V 0 bases, and 4 bases lay outside the gene matches. These data are taken from a study of human T cells and chemical hapten exposure. Time point defined: patch test 3, about 24 weeks after DPC sensitization. Treatment: therapeutic diphenylcyclopropenone sensitization with weekly scalp DPC.

The chain is built from TRBV4-2 and TRBJ2-1; 9 bases align to TRBD1. Sequencing used whole blood, obtained in connection with sensitization to the hapten diphenylcyclopropenone (DPC). This TCR came from a woman in her 30s with alopecia areata. Some clones in this sample may be carry-over from other donors' samples. The CDR3 is CASSQEGDRAYNEQFF. CDR3 in DNA: TGTGCCAGCAGCCAAGAAGGGGACAGGGCTTACAATGAGCAGTTCTTC.